This passage covers 25 T cell receptor beta chains from one sample sequenced in a study of cytomegalovirus exposure and HLA in healthy donors. This PCR relied on a set of 60 Vbeta primers and 13 Jbeta primers. Sequencing used immunoSEQ multiplex PCR; TCRdb keeps in-frame clones, though not all of them. The sample holds under 150,000 clones; 67% are singletons and the top ten take roughly 8.3%. Sequenced: PBMCs. The receptors stem from a man in his late teens or twenties in good health and CMV-seropositive.

This clone was detected only a few times. The chain employs TRBV20-1 and TRBJ2-3; possible D gene TRBD2, 6 bases. With 3 bases removed from V and 5 bases from J, the gap between germline ends came to 6 bases. The CDR3 spans 11 residues. CDR1 and CDR2 (germline): DFQATT, SNEGSKA (reference sequence). CDR3 DNA sequence: TGCAGTGCTAGTAGCGGAGATACGCAGTATTTT. Translating it yields CSASSGDTQYF.

In this sample, this clone turned up once. The chain couples TRBV4-1 to TRBJ2-5; D may be TRBD1 (8 bases). V lost 4 bases and J 5 bases, leaving 26 bases between the germline ends. The CDR3 covers 18 residues. The germline gives CDR1 MGHRA, CDR2 YSYEKL. Written as DNA, the CDR3 is TGCGCCAGCAGCCCGGACAGGGTTTATGGGTGGACTAGGGAGACCCAGTACTTC. Its protein product is CASSPDRVYGWTRETQYF.

The chain combines TRBV21-1 with TRBJ1-2; the table calls TRBD1, which could not be checked here. TRBV21-1 is deemed a pseudogene. The CDR3 loop spans 14 amino acids. The CDR3 region has the DNA TGTGCCAGCAGCTTAACGACAGGGGGCTATGGCTACACCTTC. Its translation: CASSLTTGGYGYTF.

The rearrangement joins TRBV4-1 to TRBJ2-1, with 8 nucleotides matching TRBD1. The germline V gene encodes CDR1 MGHRA and CDR2 YSYEKL. This CDR3 has 16 residues. V was clipped by 1 base and J by 3 bases; unmatched bases: 5. DNA for the CDR3: TGCGCCAGCAGCCAAGGAGACAGGGGCGACTACAATGAGCAGTTCTTC. It is translated as CASSQGDRGDYNEQFF.

Here the CDR3 reads CASSLAGGRPKTNYGYTF. The DNA for the CDR3 is TGTGCCAGCAGTCTCGCGGGGGGCAGGCCTAAAACTAACTATGGCTACACCTTC. This rearrangement joins TRBV25-1 to TRBJ1-2, with TRBD1 as a possible D gene (6 bases). Germline loops: CDR1 MGHDK, CDR2 SYGVNS. The CDR3 is made up of 18 amino acids. V lost 5 bases, J lost 0 bases, and 22 bases lay in between.

This chain links TRBV28 with TRBJ1-4, with TRBD1 matching over 7 bases. The V gene end was trimmed by 5 bases and the J gene end by 11 bases; junction bases not matched to a gene: 14. Germline CDR1 and CDR2: MDHEN and SYDVKM. The CDR3 covers 15 residues. CDR3 loop: CASSPGGGNKGKLFF. In nucleotides, the CDR3 is TGTGCCAGCAGTCCCGGAGGGGGCAATAAGGGGAAACTGTTTTTT.

The chain is built from TRBV7-2 and TRBJ2-1; 9 positions match TRBD2. Looked up from germline, CDR1 is SGHTA and CDR2 is FQGNSA. This CDR3 is built from 14 residues. V shed 8 bases, J shed 9 bases, and the junction held 11 bases outside the gene matches. CDR3 region: CASQGRGGRGEQFF. For the CDR3, the DNA is TGTGCCAGCCAGGGGCGGGGGGGCCGCGGTGAGCAGTTCTTC.

The chain has TRBV5-5 and TRBJ1-1; 9 bases agree with TRBD1. Germline V gene sequence: CDR1 SGHKS, CDR2 YYEKEE (reference sequence). V dropped 3 bases and J dropped 3; count of bases not matched to a gene: 15. The CDR3 is made up of 18 amino acids. CDR3: CASSSPGQGGYRDTEAFF. The DNA of the CDR3 is TGTGCCAGCAGCTCTCCGGGACAGGGCGGATACAGAGACACTGAAGCTTTCTTT.

The rearrangement links TRBV9 to TRBJ2-3, with a weak D call TRBD1 (5 bases). Germline lookup yields CDR1 SGDLS and CDR2 YYNGEE. This CDR3 is built from 14 residues. The V end was cut by 7 bases, the J end by 1 base, with 13 bases between. CDR3 DNA sequence: TGTGCCAGCGGGGCAGGCCAGGGCACAGATACGCAGTATTTT. Residues: CASGAGQGTDTQYF.

The chain is built from TRBV6-1 and TRBJ2-7, with 10 bases fitting TRBD1. The V and J ends lost 2 bases and 9 bases, in that order; junction bases with no gene match: 7. The CDR3 is made up of 14 amino acids. Germline V lookup: CDR1 MNHNS, CDR2 SASEGT. For the CDR3, the DNA is TGTGCCAGCAGTGAACGACAGGGGGCTGGAGTGCAGTACGTC. It translates to CASSERQGAGVQYV.

In DNA, the CDR3 is TGTGCCAGCAGCCTGGGGACAGGGGTGCTACGGGCCGTAGGCTACACCTTC. Its translation is CASSLGTGVLRAVGYTF. The V call is TRBV5-6, the J call TRBJ1-2, with 10 bases aligning to TRBD1. V was clipped by 4 bases and J by 8 bases; unmatched bases: 17. The CDR3 spans 17 residues. Germline V gene sequence: CDR1 SGHDT, CDR2 YYEEEE.

This clone was detected once. CDR3 sequence (DNA): TGTGCCAGCAGTGAGCGACAGGGTCCTAATGAAAAACTGTTTTTT. It is translated as CASSERQGPNEKLFF. V gene TRBV2 combines with J gene TRBJ1-4; TRBD1 aligns across 7 bases. Trimming at V came to 3 bases and at J to 3 bases, leaving 4 bases not matched to a gene. Germline CDR1 reads SNHLY; CDR2 reads FYNNEI. There are 15 residues in the CDR3.

This clone showed up just a few times. J is TRBJ2-3 and V is TRBV12-5; D is possibly TRBD2 (5 bases). The CDR3 length is 11 residues. The germline gives CDR1 LGHNT, CDR2 FRNRAP. With 6 bases removed from V and 5 bases from J, the gap between germline ends came to 6 bases. CDR3 in DNA: TGTGCTAGTGGCGCGGGAGATACGCAGTATTTT. This sequence encodes CASGAGDTQYF.

The chain recombines TRBV29-1 with TRBJ2-3; D remains unclear. Germline V gives CDR1 SQVTM, CDR2 ANQGSEA. V dropped 5 bases and J dropped 1 base, with 13 bases sitting between them. The CDR3 runs 14 residues. CDR3 region: CSVQALPGTDTQYF. For the CDR3, the DNA is TGCAGCGTTCAGGCTCTCCCCGGCACAGATACGCAGTATTTT.

The rearrangement uses TRBV30 and TRBJ2-1, with D possibly being TRBD1 (5 bases). The germline V gene encodes CDR1 GTSNPN and CDR2 SVGIG (reference sequence). The CDR3 contains 14 residues. V lost 5 bases and J lost 4, with 15 bases in between. CDR3 in amino acids: CAWGTGVKYNEQFF. The CDR3 DNA follows: TGTGCCTGGGGAACAGGAGTAAAATACAATGAGCAGTTCTTC.

The rearrangement joins TRBV11-2 to TRBJ2-7, with TRBD2 matching over 9 bases. The germline CDR1 and CDR2 sequences are SGHAT and FQNNGV. V trimming: 5 bases; J trimming: 6 bases; junction bases outside the gene matches: 11. There are 15 residues in the CDR3. The CDR3 sequence is CASSPGGTSSAEQYF. CDR3 nucleotide sequence: TGTGCCAGCAGCCCTGGGGGGACTAGCTCCGCCGAGCAGTACTTC.

The V call is TRBV18, the J call TRBJ2-1; D possibly corresponds to TRBD1 (5 bases). CDR1 is KGHSH and CDR2 is LQKENI in the germline V gene. V shed 6 bases and J shed 4 bases, with 10 bases lying between them. The CDR3 consists of 13 residues. CDR3 DNA: TGTGCCAGCTCGCCGACAGCTTACAATGAGCAGTTCTTC. It specifies CASSPTAYNEQFF.

The CDR3: CASSLVGDGQPQHF. The CDR3 bases are TGCGCCAGCAGCTTGGTCGGGGATGGTCAGCCCCAGCATTTT. The chain couples TRBV5-1 to TRBJ1-5; D not certain. The ends were cut back, 0 bases at V and 6 bases at J, with 10 bases in the middle. The CDR3 runs to 14 residues. Germline V gene data show CDR1 as SGHRS and CDR2 as YFSETQ.

The rearrangement links TRBV5-1 to TRBJ2-1, with D possibly matching TRBD2 (6 bases). The V gene's germline CDR1 is SGHRS and CDR2 YFSETQ. The V gene lost 3 bases and the J gene lost 4 bases, with 14 bases spanning the gap. This CDR3 contains 15 residues. The CDR3 nucleotides read TGCGCCAGCAGCTCTTCCGGGAGCACATACAATGAGCAGTTCTTC. Its translation: CASSSSGSTYNEQFF. Full variable domain (remainder filled in from reference TRBV5-1 and TRBJ2-1): KAGVTQTPRYLIKTRGQQVTLSCSPISGHRSVSWYQQTPGQGLQFLFEYFSETQRNKGNFPGRFSGRQFSNSRSEMNVSTLELGDSALYLCASSSSGSTYNEQFFGPGTRLTVL.

The V call is TRBV6-5, the J call TRBJ1-1; 7 positions agree with TRBD1. After removal of 0 bases from V and 5 bases from J, the junction contained 6 bases not matched to a gene. The germline gives CDR1 MNHEY, CDR2 SVGAGI. The CDR3 extends over 15 amino acids. CDR3 amino acids: CASSYSRTGATEAFF. The CDR3 nucleotides are TGTGCCAGCAGTTACTCTCGTACAGGGGCTACTGAAGCTTTCTTT.

The V and J genes are TRBV2 and TRBJ2-7, with a weak D call TRBD1 (5 bases). Germline-derived CDR1 and CDR2 are SNHLY and FYNNEI. Trimming removed 6 bases from V and 2 bases from J, with 11 bases in between. The CDR3 totals 13 residues. The CDR3, as DNA: TGTGCCAGCAGGCTGACAGCAGCCTACGAGCAGTACTTC. Protein sequence: CASRLTAAYEQYF.

The chain has TRBV5-1 and TRBJ2-7, with D maybe TRBD2 (5 bases). The CDR3 is 14 residues long. The germline V and J ends were trimmed by 4 bases and 3 bases, with 14 bases remaining between them. Per germline, CDR1 SGHRS and CDR2 YFSETQ. CDR3 sequence (DNA): TGCGCCAGCAGCCCAGGACTGGAAAACTACGAGCAGTACTTC. It codes for CASSPGLENYEQYF.

The chain has TRBV6-4 and TRBJ2-3, with D perhaps TRBD2 (7 bases). The V and J ends lost 8 bases and 5 bases respectively, with 14 bases between them. CDR1 is MRHNA and CDR2 is SNTAGT in the germline V gene. The CDR3 covers 13 residues. The DNA of the CDR3 is TGTGCCAGCGGCCGGGGGGCGGAAGATACGCAGTATTTT. Encoded protein: CASGRGAEDTQYF.

V is TRBV11-2 and J is TRBJ2-7; D call uncertain. This CDR3 region has 15 residues. V was pared by 6 bases and J by 4 bases, with 19 bases between. The germline V gene encodes CDR1 SGHAT and CDR2 FQNNGV. Here the CDR3 reads CASRPNEAGTYEQYV. In DNA form, the CDR3 reads TGTGCCAGCAGACCCAACGAGGCCGGAACATACGAGCAGTACGTC.

Worth noting for this clone: Germline and junction disagree at one end, which may indicate a read error. This chain links TRBV7-9 with TRBJ2-4, with 14 bases identical to TRBD2. The germline V gene has CDR1 SEHNR and CDR2 FQNEAQ (reference sequence). The CDR3 contains 15 residues. The CDR3 DNA reads TGTGCCAGCAGCTTCCCGGGACTAGCGGGGGCCCTCAGACACTTC. The encoded protein is CASSFPGLAGALRHF.